This T cell receptor (beta chain) is drawn from a study of PD-L1 blockade in urothelial cancer. Germline V gene sequence: CDR1 SGHVS, CDR2 FQNEAQ. The length of the CDR3 is 13 residues. V was pared by 1 base and J by 12 bases, with 15 bases between. The assay was immunoSEQ multiplex PCR, and TCRdb's table has in-frame clones only and misses some. The data hold approximately 100,000 clones, with around 90% observed a single time. Here the sequenced sample was PBMCs, taken around atezolizumab (anti-PD-L1) treatment. V usage is TRBV7-8 and J usage is TRBJ1-1; no clear D gene. The TCR sequence derives from a woman of 80 years or more with urothelial cancer. CDR3 sequence: CASSLGGGPGTFF. The CDR3 nucleotides read TGTGCCAGCAGCTTAGGTGGAGGTCCAGGAACTTTCTTT.